The 18 T cell receptor beta chains presented below share a single source sample, sequenced in a study of shared clonotypes between healthy human individuals. TCRdb keeps only in-frame clones here, not all; method: immunoSEQ multiplex PCR. In the table there are around 500,000 clones, over 65% of which are singletons. Sequencing input: PBMCs. These receptors all stem from a woman in her thirties or forties in good health. Some clones in this sample may be carry-over from other donors' samples.

This clone was detected only once. The chain carries TRBV6-4 and TRBJ2-7; 8 bases fit TRBD2. Germline CDR1 and CDR2: MRHNA and SNTAGT. The CDR3 runs to 15 residues. Trimming removed 3 bases from V and 0 bases from J; junction bases left unmatched: 4. The CDR3 reads CASSEWREVSYEQYF. The CDR3, as DNA: TGTGCCAGCAGTGAGTGGCGGGAGGTCTCCTACGAGCAGTACTTC.

The rearrangement links TRBV7-9 to TRBJ2-7; D perhaps matches TRBD2 (6 bases). The germline gives CDR1 SEHNR, CDR2 FQNEAQ (reference sequence). V lost 3 bases and J 2 bases, leaving 11 bases between the germline ends. The CDR3 extends over 14 amino acids. The CDR3 here is CASSFASVAYEQYF. The CDR3 bases are TGTGCCAGCAGCTTCGCTAGCGTCGCCTACGAGCAGTACTTC. Full variable domain (outside the CDR3, taken from reference TRBV7-9 and TRBJ2-7): DTGVSQNPRHKITKRGQNVTFRCDPISEHNRLYWYRQTLGQGPEFLTYFQNEAQLEKSRLLSDRFSAERPKGSFSTLEIQRTEQGDSAMYLCASSFASVAYEQYFGPGTRLTVT.

The chain employs TRBV10-3 and TRBJ1-1; 8 bases align to TRBD1. V was clipped by 7 bases and J by 1 base; unmatched bases: 5. Germline CDR1 ENHRY, CDR2 SYGVKD. The CDR3 is 14 residues long. The CDR3 DNA sequence: TGTGCCATCACCAGGGACAGGCAGAACACTGAAGCTTTCTTT. It specifies CAITRDRQNTEAFF.

The CDR3 region has the DNA TGTGCCAGCAGCTCCCGCAGAGAGAACGAGCAGTACTTC. Translation: CASSSRRENEQYF. This chain uses TRBV7-3 with TRBJ2-7; no definite D call. Trimming pared 4 bases from V and 5 bases from J, leaving 12 bases between. Per germline, CDR1 SGHTA and CDR2 FQGTGA. The CDR3 extends over 13 amino acids.

J is TRBJ2-4 and V is TRBV2; D is undetermined. Germline CDR1 is SNHLY and CDR2 is FYNNEI. There are 14 residues in the CDR3. Deletions cut 8 bases from V and 14 bases from J, with 25 bases between. The CDR3 coding sequence is TGTGCCAGCCAGCGTCAAACATTCAGTCCCCCTGAGTACTTC. Translation: CASQRQTFSPPEYF. Full variable domain (rest looked up from reference TRBV2 and TRBJ2-4): EPEVTQTPSHQVTQMGQEVILRCVPISNHLYFYWYRQILGQKVEFLVSFYNNEISEKSEIFDDQFSVERPDGSNFTLKIRSTKLEDSAMYFCASQRQTFSPPEYFGAGTRLSVL.

The chain combines TRBV12-1 with TRBJ2-3; the table's D call TRBD2 went unverified against the DNA. TRBV12-1 is a pseudogene segment. This CDR3 comprises 15 residues. Written as DNA, the CDR3 is TGTGCCAGCAGCCCCCGGGGGATGTTCACAGATACGCAGTATTTT. Protein: CASSPRGMFTDTQYF.

The chain recombines TRBV7-2 with TRBJ2-7, with a weak D call TRBD2 (6 bases). Germline V gene data show CDR1 as SGHTA and CDR2 as FQGNSA. V was trimmed by 1 base and J by 1 base, leaving 14 bases between them. The CDR3 spans 16 residues. The chain's CDR3 is CASSLVGGDMSYEQYF. In DNA, the CDR3 is TGTGCCAGCAGCTTAGTAGGCGGGGATATGTCCTACGAGCAGTACTTC.

This clone showed up just a few times. V usage is TRBV5-4 and J usage is TRBJ1-1; maybe TRBD1 (5 bases). This CDR3 region has 13 residues. Trimming removed 4 bases from V and 0 bases from J, with 7 bases in between. The V gene's germline CDR1 is SGHNT and CDR2 YYREEE (reference sequence). CDR3 residues: CASSTDMNTEAFF. CDR3 coding DNA: TGTGCCAGCAGCACGGACATGAACACTGAAGCTTTCTTT. Full variable domain (missing parts from reference TRBV5-4 and TRBJ1-1): ETGVTQSPTHLIKTRGQQVTLRCSSQSGHNTVSWYQQALGQGPQFIFQYYREEENGRGNFPPRFSGLQFPNYSSELNVNALELDDSALYLCASSTDMNTEAFFGQGTRLTVV.

This clone came up a few times. The V call is TRBV5-1, the J call TRBJ2-3; 11 positions agree with TRBD2. After removal of 1 base from V and 7 bases from J, the junction contained 8 bases not matched to a gene. The V gene's germline CDR1 is SGHRS and CDR2 YFSETQ. This CDR3 is 16 amino acids long. The CDR3: CASSLFTSGSVNTQYF. CDR3 coding DNA: TGCGCCAGCAGCTTGTTCACTAGCGGGAGTGTAAATACGCAGTATTTT.

The chain couples TRBV7-9 to TRBJ2-1; 7 bases align to TRBD2. Looked up from germline, CDR1 is SEHNR and CDR2 is FQNEAQ (reference sequence). The V gene end was trimmed by 5 bases and the J gene end by 5 bases; junction bases not matched to a gene: 12. This CDR3 has 16 residues. Here the CDR3 DNA reads TGTGCCAGCAGCCCCGGTGGCGGGAGTCCCCACAATGAGCAGTTCTTC. This sequence encodes CASSPGGGSPHNEQFF.

This rearrangement joins TRBV7-3 to TRBJ2-7; 7 bases align to TRBD2. This CDR3 is built from 19 residues. CDR1 and CDR2 from the germline V gene are SGHTA and FQGTGA. Trimming at V came to 5 bases and at J to 0 bases, leaving 19 bases not matched to a gene. The CDR3 DNA sequence: TGTGCCAGCAGCCCCCTCCGAGGCCTACTAGCGATCCGCTCCTACGAGCAGTACTTC. Translating gives CASSPLRGLLAIRSYEQYF. The full variable domain, with the rest looked up from reference TRBV7-3 and TRBJ2-7, is GAGVSQTPSNKVTEKGKYVELRCDPISGHTALYWYRQSLGQGPEFLIYFQGTGAADDSGLPNDRFFAVRPEGSVSTLKIQRTERGDSAVYLCASSPLRGLLAIRSYEQYFGPGTRLTVT.

V gene TRBV10-1 combines with J gene TRBJ2-2; D call uncertain. Trimming stripped 6 bases from V and 3 bases from J, with 14 bases between. CDR3 size: 15 residues. From germline, CDR1 is WNHNN and CDR2 SYGVQD (reference sequence). CDR3 sequence reads: CASSDRSPDTGELFF. The CDR3 nucleotides are TGCGCCAGCAGCGATCGATCTCCAGACACCGGGGAGCTGTTTTTT.

This clone was seen just once. The gene calls are TRBV7-2 and TRBJ2-7; D is undetermined. Deletions cut 4 bases from V and 2 bases from J, with 9 bases between. The V gene's germline CDR1 is SGHTA and CDR2 FQGNSA. This CDR3 spans 13 amino acids. The DNA of the CDR3 is TGTGCCAGCAGCTACTTTAGGGCCTACGAGCAGTACTTC. Protein: CASSYFRAYEQYF.

The rearrangement links TRBV5-4 to TRBJ2-7, with a tentative D call TRBD1 (6 bases). Germline loops: CDR1 SGHNT, CDR2 YYREEE (reference sequence). V lost 0 bases, J lost 7 bases, and 17 bases lay in between. This CDR3 comprises 15 residues. CDR3 in DNA: TGTGCCAGCAGCTTGGAGGGAGCCCAGGGGTGGGAGCAGTACTTC. As protein: CASSLEGAQGWEQYF.

The chain carries TRBV9 and TRBJ2-3, with TRBD2 matching over 8 bases. This CDR3 region has 16 residues. With V trimmed by 0 bases and J by 2 bases, 5 bases remained unmatched. Germline loops: CDR1 SGDLS, CDR2 YYNGEE. This chain's CDR3 is CASSVAPGLDTDTQYF. CDR3 sequence (DNA): TGTGCCAGCAGCGTAGCTCCGGGACTAGACACAGATACGCAGTATTTT.

There are a few counts of this clone. The J gene is TRBJ1-2, the V gene TRBV6-5; a weak D match, TRBD1 (5 bases). CDR3 size: 13 residues. Germline loops: CDR1 MNHEY, CDR2 SVGAGI. Trimming stripped 6 bases from V and 5 bases from J, with 13 bases between. CDR3 in DNA: TGTGCCAGCAGCACGCCCCAGGGTTATGGCTACACCTTC. Its translation is CASSTPQGYGYTF.

This chain connects TRBV5-1 to TRBJ2-2, with D perhaps matching TRBD2 (5 bases). Trimming shortened V by 2 bases and J by 6 bases, and 8 bases separated the two germline ends. CDR1 is SGHRS, CDR2 YFSETQ, per germline. This CDR3 is 13 amino acids long. The CDR3 region is CASSFPGAGELFF. The CDR3 DNA reads as TGCGCCAGCAGCTTCCCCGGGGCCGGGGAGCTGTTTTTT.

This clone was seen once. The rearrangement uses TRBV19 and TRBJ2-2, with D possibly matching TRBD2 (6 bases). The CDR3 loop spans 13 amino acids. Between the trimmed V and J ends, which lost 10 bases and 6 bases, there was a span of 15 bases. Germline V gene sequence: CDR1 LNHDA, CDR2 SQIVND (reference sequence). The CDR3 sequence: CATRGGLAGELFF. As DNA, the CDR3 is TGTGCCACGCGGGGAGGTCTAGCCGGGGAGCTGTTTTTT.